These 26 T cell receptor beta chains were sequenced from one sample in a study of CD8+CD57+ T cells in acquired aplastic anemia. Profiling of TCR beta VDJ combinations and CDR3 sequences used genomic DNA as template. TCRdb recomputed calls from the reads with MiXCR, one row per CDR3 protein. Among 200,000 to 250,000 distinct CDR3 sequences, 45% to 50% were seen once, and the ten largest hold 6.5% to 10%. By flow cytometry, patients selected for sequencing had shown an expansion of CD8+CD57+ cells. Sequenced material: sorted CD4+, CD8+, or CD8+CD57+ T cells (not recorded which) from PBMCs. These receptors all stem from a human donor with aplastic anemia.

This clonotype was found a few times. This chain joins TRBV20-1 and TRBJ1-1; tentative D call: TRBD1 (5 bases). The CDR3 runs to 12 residues. Germline loops: CDR1 DFQATT, CDR2 SNEGSKA (reference sequence). V lost 4 bases and J 10 bases, leaving 16 bases between the germline ends. The CDR3 DNA reads as TGCAGTGCTACCCCCCTAGCAAGGGGAGCTTTCTTT. It specifies CSATPLARGAFF.

This clonotype showed up just a few times. V usage is TRBV7-8 and J usage is TRBJ2-7, with D tentatively TRBD1 or TRBD2 (5 bases each). The CDR3 is 14 residues long. The V gene's germline CDR1 is SGHVS and CDR2 FQNEAQ. V was pared by 2 bases and J by 4 bases, with 12 bases between. Here the CDR3 DNA reads TGTGCCAGCAGCTTATCTGGGACGACGTACGAGCAGTACTTC. It codes for CASSLSGTTYEQYF.

This clonotype showed up just a few times. The V gene is TRBV27, the J gene TRBJ1-1; 7 positions agree with TRBD1. The ends lost 6 bases at V and 3 bases at J; junction bases unmatched: 7. This CDR3 region has 14 residues. CDR1 is MNHEY, CDR2 SMNVEV, per germline (reference sequence). CDR3 in amino acids: CASSLTRGDTEAFF. For the CDR3, the DNA is TGTGCCAGCAGCCTGACCAGGGGGGACACTGAAGCTTTCTTT.

This clonotype was recorded many times. CDR3: CASSQDGVGNEKLFF. Here the CDR3 DNA reads TGTGCCAGCAGCCAAGATGGTGTGGGAAATGAAAAACTGTTTTTT. V and J are TRBV4-2 and TRBJ1-4; the D is unclear. The V end lost 0 bases, the J end lost 5 bases, and 10 bases lay between the germline ends. This CDR3 is 15 amino acids long. The germline CDR1 and CDR2 sequences are LGHNA and YNFKEQ.

This rearrangement joins TRBV2 to TRBJ1-5, with D uncertain. The CDR3 spans 15 residues. Between the trimmed V and J ends, which lost 1 base and 2 bases, there was a span of 9 bases. The V gene's germline CDR1 is SNHLY and CDR2 FYNNEI. The CDR3 reads CASSEVNRGNQPQHF. The DNA for the CDR3 is TGTGCCAGCAGTGAAGTCAACCGGGGCAATCAGCCCCAGCATTTT. Based on the CDR3 plus reference TRBV2 and TRBJ1-5, the full variable domain is EPEVTQTPSHQVTQMGQEVILRCVPISNHLYFYWYRQILGQKVEFLVSFYNNEISEKSEIFDDQFSVERPDGSNFTLKIRSTKLEDSAMYFCASSEVNRGNQPQHFGDGTRLSIL.

The V gene is TRBV7-6, the J gene TRBJ2-3; 7 nucleotides align to TRBD2. V was pared by 3 bases and J by 3 bases, with 6 bases of the junction left unmatched. CDR1 is SGHVS, CDR2 FNYEAQ, per germline. The CDR3 is made up of 15 amino acids. CDR3 nucleotide sequence: TGTGCCAGCAGCTTGGCGGGAGTTCGAACAGATACGCAGTATTTT. Encoded protein: CASSLAGVRTDTQYF.

This clonotype came up many times. The chain couples TRBV6-5 to TRBJ2-7, with TRBD1 matching over 7 bases. CDR1 and CDR2 (germline): MNHEY, SVGAGI. The CDR3 has 14 amino acids. J gave up 3 bases and V 0 bases, and 2 bases lay outside the gene matches. CDR3 sequence: CASSYSGTDYEQYF. CDR3 nucleotide sequence: TGTGCCAGCAGTTACTCTGGGACAGACTACGAGCAGTACTTC.

This clonotype was picked up many times. The DNA for the CDR3 is TGTGCCAGCAGCTCCTTAGCGGACAGCCAAGAGACCCAGTACTTC. Translated, it gives CASSSLADSQETQYF. The chain combines TRBV7-9 with TRBJ2-5, with D perhaps assigned TRBD1 or TRBD2 (6 bases each). This CDR3 is 15 amino acids long. The germline V gene has CDR1 SEHNR and CDR2 FQNEAQ (reference sequence). V was clipped by 4 bases and J by 1 base, with 13 bases between them.

At least ten counts were recorded for this clonotype. The chain carries TRBV19 and TRBJ2-7; no definite D call. V was clipped by 0 bases and J by 2 bases, with 5 bases between them. Germline CDR1 reads LNHDA; CDR2 reads SQIVND (reference sequence). The CDR3 consists of 13 residues. The CDR3 region is CASSIDTTYEQYF. CDR3 coding DNA: TGTGCCAGTAGTATAGATACGACCTACGAGCAGTACTTC.

This clonotype was picked up many times. This chain uses TRBV10-1 with TRBJ1-3, with D unresolved. CDR3 length: 15 amino acids. With 1 base removed from V and 3 bases from J, the gap between germline ends came to 10 bases. Germline V gives CDR1 WNHNN, CDR2 SYGVQD (reference sequence). CDR3 sequence (DNA): TGCGCCAGCAGTGAGTTTTTTGGCGTTGGAAACACCATATATTTT. Encoded protein: CASSEFFGVGNTIYF.

This clonotype showed up many times. The V call is TRBV7-8, the J call TRBJ2-7; no reliable D call. This CDR3 comprises 13 residues. Germline V CDR1 and CDR2: SGHVS, FQNEAQ. Trimming removed 4 bases at V and 5 bases at J, with 12 bases between. This chain's CDR3 is CASSYRRVDEQYF. Written as DNA, the CDR3 is TGTGCCAGCAGCTATCGCCGGGTGGACGAGCAGTACTTC.

This clonotype was seen at least ten times. The V gene is TRBV24-1, the J gene TRBJ2-1; 13 bases match TRBD2. This CDR3 has 15 amino acids. Germline CDR1 is KGHDR and CDR2 is SFDVKD. The J segment lost 7 bases and the V segment lost 5 bases, leaving 4 bases of the junction unmatched. The CDR3 spells CATSGTSGRGNEQFF. The CDR3 nucleotides are TGTGCCACCAGTGGAACTAGCGGGAGGGGTAATGAGCAGTTCTTC.

Only one count was recorded for this clonotype. One end of the junction is discordant with germline, which a read error may explain. This chain connects TRBV7-7 to TRBJ2-1, with TRBD2 identical over 10 bases. Germline CDR1 is SSHAT and CDR2 is FNYEAQ (reference sequence). There are 16 residues in the CDR3. The CDR3 here is CASSPRTGLADNEQFF. Here the CDR3 DNA reads TGTGCTAGCAGTCCGCGAACCGGACTAGCGGACAATGAGCAGTTCTTC.

This clonotype was detected many times. V and J are TRBV20-1 and TRBJ2-7; D gene uncertain. Germline lookup yields CDR1 DFQATT and CDR2 SNEGSKA (reference sequence). V dropped 3 bases and J dropped 4 bases, with 19 bases sitting between them. CDR3 length: 15 residues. CDR3 DNA: TGCAGTGCTAGGCCCCGGCGTAGGGAAGAGTACGAGCAGTACTTC. It yields the protein CSARPRRREEYEQYF.

The V gene is TRBV15, the J gene TRBJ2-3; D is uncertain. In germline, CDR1 is LNHNV, CDR2 YYDKDF (reference sequence). The V and J ends lost 5 bases and 6 bases respectively, with 12 bases between them. The CDR3 is made up of 13 amino acids. As DNA, the CDR3 is TGTGCCACCAGCCTGGGTGGGGTGGATACGCAGTATTTT. Residues: CATSLGGVDTQYF.

Of note for this clonotype: Its ends do not fully match the called genes, so a read error is possible. This chain links TRBV19 with TRBJ1-1; 10 nucleotides line up with TRBD1. The CDR3 runs to 12 residues. Germline CDR1 LNHDA, CDR2 SQIVND (reference sequence). The CDR3 loop is CASGTGEAEDFF. CDR3 sequence (DNA): TGTGCCAGTGGGACAGGGGAAGCTGAAGATTTCTTT. The whole variable domain, filled in from reference TRBV19 and TRBJ1-1, reads DGGITQSPKYLFRKEGQNVTLSCEQNLNHDAMYWYRQDPGQGLRLIYYSQIVNDFQKGDIAEGYSVSREKKESFPLTVTSAQKNPTAFYLCASGTGEAEDFFGQGTRLTVV.

A note on this clonotype: A junction boundary mismatches the germline segment, possibly from a read error. This chain uses TRBV10-3 with TRBJ1-4; 8 nucleotides align to TRBD1. Per the germline V gene, CDR1 is ENHRY and CDR2 is SYGVKD. CDR3 length: 16 amino acids. DNA for the CDR3: TGTGCCAGCTCCACTGTCCCGGGCAGGGGGCATGAAAAACAGTTTTTT. It codes for CASSTVPGRGHEKQFF.

The table lists this clonotype with many counts. The V call is TRBV20-1, the J call TRBJ1-1, with a possible D match to TRBD1 (6 bases). Per the germline V gene, CDR1 is DFQATT and CDR2 is SNEGSKA (reference sequence). Trimming pared 2 bases from V and 0 bases from J, leaving 16 bases between. The CDR3 has 16 residues. The CDR3 coding sequence is TGCAGTGCTAGAATGGAAGAGCAGGGGATGAACACTGAAGCTTTCTTT. Translated: CSARMEEQGMNTEAFF.

This clonotype was counted many times. This chain uses TRBV14 with TRBJ2-7, with 10 bases identical to TRBD2. The CDR3 sequence is 17 residues long. Trimming took 0 bases from V and 3 from J; bases not matched to a gene: 8. Germline V gene data show CDR1 as SGHDN and CDR2 as FVKESK. CDR3 region: CASSQDPSGRAVYEQYF. The CDR3 nucleotides are TGTGCCAGCAGCCAAGACCCCAGCGGGAGGGCCGTCTACGAGCAGTACTTC.

The CDR3 nucleotides are TGTGCCAGCAGCTTCGGACAGAGCTCCTACAATGAGCAGTTCTTC. As protein: CASSFGQSSYNEQFF. V is TRBV5-4 and J is TRBJ2-1; tentatively, D is TRBD1 (6 bases). V was shortened by 2 bases and J by 0 bases, with 9 bases between the two germline ends. The CDR3 extends over 15 amino acids. CDR1 is SGHNT, CDR2 YYREEE, per germline (reference sequence).

This clonotype was seen a handful of times. This rearrangement joins TRBV12-3 or TRBV12-4 to TRBJ2-7; D gene unclear. V lost 3 bases, J lost 1 base, and 10 bases lay in between. This CDR3 has 14 amino acids. CDR3 in DNA: TGTGCCAGCAGTTTCGGTGAAAATTCCTACGAGCAGTACTTC. It encodes CASSFGENSYEQYF.

This rearrangement joins TRBV7-9 to TRBJ2-5; 8 positions agree with TRBD2. The CDR3 covers 13 residues. Germline values: CDR1 SEHNR, CDR2 FQNEAQ (reference sequence). The trim removed 4 bases at V and 6 bases at J, leaving 4 bases unmatched. The CDR3 DNA reads TGTGCCAGCAGCTCGGGACTAGATCAGACCCAGTACTTC. Translation gives CASSSGLDQTQYF. The full variable domain, rest sourced from reference TRBV7-9 and TRBJ2-5, is DTGVSQNPRHKITKRGQNVTFRCDPISEHNRLYWYRQTLGQGPEFLTYFQNEAQLEKSRLLSDRFSAERPKGSFSTLEIQRTEQGDSAMYLCASSSGLDQTQYFGPGTRLLVL.

The J gene is TRBJ1-5, the V gene TRBV7-9; TRBD1 aligns across 7 bases. There are 12 residues in the CDR3. The junction had 3 bases not matched to a gene; V was cut back by 7 bases and J by 6 bases. Germline V lookup: CDR1 SEHNR, CDR2 FQNEAQ (reference sequence). The CDR3 sequence is CASTRGGQPQHF. The CDR3 nucleotides read TGTGCCAGCACCAGGGGGGGTCAGCCCCAGCATTTT.

The J gene is TRBJ2-7, the V gene TRBV19, with D maybe TRBD2 (5 bases). Germline CDR1 LNHDA, CDR2 SQIVND (reference sequence). The CDR3 extends over 14 amino acids. The ends were cut back, 4 bases at V and 0 bases at J, with 10 bases in the middle. CDR3 region: CASSRRTGSYEQYF. The CDR3 DNA sequence: TGTGCCAGTAGTAGGAGGACTGGCTCCTACGAGCAGTACTTC.

V and J are TRBV29-1 and TRBJ2-7; 14 nucleotides line up with TRBD2. The CDR3 contains 17 residues. Per the germline V gene, CDR1 is SQVTM and CDR2 is ANQGSEA. DNA of the CDR3: TGCAGTGCCAAAACCGGGACTAGCGGGAGTCTCGGCTGGCAGCAGTACTTC. It specifies CSAKTGTSGSLGWQQYF.

This clonotype was seen many times. The chain has TRBV7-9 and TRBJ1-1; 11 positions match TRBD1. CDR1 and CDR2 from the germline V gene are SEHNR and FQNEAQ (reference sequence). This CDR3 spans 14 amino acids. The V segment lost 4 bases and the J segment 6 bases; nucleotides outside the gene matches: 4. The CDR3 region is CASSSRGQGAEAFF. In nucleotides, the CDR3 is TGTGCCAGCAGCTCCAGGGGACAGGGGGCTGAAGCTTTCTTT.